The clone carrying this T cell receptor (beta chain) was seen a few times. As yet, its antigen is unknown. Sequenced material consisted of expressed TCRB transcripts (all of the isolated RNA was reverse transcribed). Naive, central memory and regulatory T cell samples came to a mean of roughly 4 million reads. Profiled with immunoSEQ multiplex PCR; TCRdb holds only in-frame clones, not every one. This sample has some 900,000 clones, with 17% found just once. The CDR3 has 11 amino acids. Trimming removed 6 bases at V and 7 bases at J, with 9 bases between. From germline, CDR1 is MNHNY and CDR2 SVGAGI (reference sequence). This entry comes from a study of beta chain features in type 1 diabetes. Findings and caveats of the study: A PCR bias possibly favoring shorter templates would apply equally to patients and controls. For TCRB rearrangement, an influence of HLA type remained unresolved here.

The authors sorted CD4+ naive, central memory, regulatory and stem cell-like memory cells via CD45RO/CCR7/CD25/CD127/CD95/CD27. The source is a young woman in good health. The chain uses TRBV6-6 and TRBJ1-1, with D possibly TRBD1 on 5 matching bases. Sequenced input: naive CD4+ T cells from blood. The CDR3 DNA follows: TGTGCCAGCAGCCGACAGATTGAAGCTTTCTTT. Protein product: CASSRQIEAFF.